Listed below are T cell receptor beta chains from one sample, sequenced in a study of blood T cell repertoires in COVID-19. TCRdb keeps only in-frame clones here, not all; method: immunoSEQ multiplex PCR. In the table there are about 130,000 clones, about nine tenths of which are singletons. The sample taken for sequencing was peripheral blood. The receptors derive from a man aged 50 to 60 with active COVID-19. Both conserved end residues are part of each CDR3. Fields, in order: J gene, clone size, V gene, D gene, CDR3 DNA, CDR3 protein. The D gene is left open where the match is weak. Clone size is not always given. Where it is, it says once, few, many or a class for expanded clones.

J: TRBJ2-1; size: .; V: TRBV5-5; D: TRBD1; DNA: TGTGCCAGCAGCGTGGTGGGACAGGGGATTAATGAGCAGTTCTTC; CDR3: CASSVVGQGINEQFF
J: TRBJ2-2; size: .; V: TRBV5-1; D: .; DNA: TGCGCCAGCAGCCGACAGGCGTCGAACACCGGGGAGCTGTTTTTT; CDR3: CASSRQASNTGELFF
J: TRBJ2-3; size: .; V: TRBV5-4; D: TRBD2; DNA: TGTGCCAGCAGGTTTAGCGGGAGGTCGGCAGATACGCAGTATTTT; CDR3: CASRFSGRSADTQYF
J: TRBJ2-7; size: .; V: TRBV5-1; D: TRBD1; DNA: TGCGCCAGCAGCTCCGGACAGGGTTCCTACGAGCAGTACTTC; CDR3: CASSSGQGSYEQYF
J: TRBJ2-5; size: once; V: TRBV23-1; D: .; DNA: TGCGCCAGCAGTCAATTGAAGGGGAGGGAGACCCAGTACTTC; CDR3: CASSQLKGRETQYF
J: TRBJ2-5; size: few; V: TRBV14; D: .; DNA: TGTGCCAGCAGCCATCTCCTGCCGCCCGTAAGGACACAAGAGACCCAGTACTTC; CDR3: CASSHLLPPVRTQETQYF
J: TRBJ2-2; size: .; V: TRBV5-5; D: .; DNA: TGTGCCAGCAGCTTGGGACAGTCAAACACCGGGGAGCTGTTTTTT; CDR3: CASSLGQSNTGELFF
J: TRBJ2-1; size: .; V: TRBV5-1; D: TRBD1; DNA: TGCGCCAGCAGCGACCAGACAGGGAGTGAGCAGTTCTTC; CDR3: CASSDQTGSEQFF
J: TRBJ2-1; size: .; V: TRBV27; D: .; DNA: TGTGCCAGCAGATGGGCTAATGAGCAGTTCTTC; CDR3: CASRWANEQFF
J: TRBJ2-1; size: once; V: TRBV7-2; D: TRBD2; DNA: TGTGCCAGCAGCTTATTACTAGCGGGGGACAATGAGCAGTTCTTC; CDR3: CASSLLLAGDNEQFF
J: TRBJ2-3; size: .; V: TRBV9; D: .; DNA: TGTGCCAGCAGCGTAGACGGGGAATCTGCAGATACGCAGTATTTT; CDR3: CASSVDGESADTQYF
J: TRBJ1-1; size: .; V: TRBV6-5; D: .; DNA: TGTGCCAGCAGCGACAGAATCGGCAGTGAAGCTTTCTTT; CDR3: CASSDRIGSEAFF
J: TRBJ1-3; size: .; V: TRBV7-3; D: .; DNA: TGTGCCAGCAGCTTAGATGGCAACCCTGGAAACACCATATATTTT; CDR3: CASSLDGNPGNTIYF